The T cell receptor beta chain under discussion was sequenced for a study of shared clonotypes between healthy human individuals. Findings of the study overall: Read depth was anticipated to influence clonotype sharing among donors. Represented diversity, genetic and exposure-history alike, was limited by few donors.

Notes on this clone: Antigen: not known.

Those who donated, Caucasian adults without exception, all lived in Nashville, Tennessee. CDR3 length equals 14 residues. The V gene's germline CDR1 is MNHEY and CDR2 SMNVEV (reference sequence). The germline V and J ends were trimmed by 3 bases and 5 bases, with 11 bases remaining between them. Sequencing was performed with immunoSEQ multiplex PCR; in TCRdb, only in-frame clones are kept and a portion is missing. This table has 600,000 to 750,000 clones, about 92% appearing once. This sequence joins TRBV27 and TRBJ1-5; maybe TRBD1 (6 bases). Material for sequencing was memory CD8+ T cells from PBMCs. Documented subset: CD45RO+ cells pooled with CCR7-negative TemRA cells. The TCR sequence derives from a man between 18 and 35 years old in good health. Some clones in this sample may be carry-over from other donors' samples. The CDR3 nucleotides read TGTGCCAGCAGTTTTAGGGCAGGGGATCAGCCCCAGCATTTT. Translated: CASSFRAGDQPQHF.